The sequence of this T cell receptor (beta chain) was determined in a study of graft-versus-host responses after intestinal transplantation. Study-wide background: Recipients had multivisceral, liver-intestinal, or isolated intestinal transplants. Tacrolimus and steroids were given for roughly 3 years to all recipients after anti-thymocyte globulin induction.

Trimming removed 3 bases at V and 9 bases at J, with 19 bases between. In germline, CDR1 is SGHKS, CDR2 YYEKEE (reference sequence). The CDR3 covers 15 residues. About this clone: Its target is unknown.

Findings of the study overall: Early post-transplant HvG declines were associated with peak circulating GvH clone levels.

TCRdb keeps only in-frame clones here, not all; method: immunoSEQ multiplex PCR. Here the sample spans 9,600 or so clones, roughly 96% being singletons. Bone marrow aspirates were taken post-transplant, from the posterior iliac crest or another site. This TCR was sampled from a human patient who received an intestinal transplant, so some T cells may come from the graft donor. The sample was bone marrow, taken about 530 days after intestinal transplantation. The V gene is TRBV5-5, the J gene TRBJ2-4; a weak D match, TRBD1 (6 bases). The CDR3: CASSSGQLRGSIQYF. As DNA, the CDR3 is TGTGCCAGCAGCTCGGGGCAACTCAGGGGTAGCATTCAGTACTTC. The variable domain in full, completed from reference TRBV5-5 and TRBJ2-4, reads DAGVTQSPTHLIKTRGQQVTLRCSPISGHKSVSWYQQVLGQGPQFIFQYYEKEERGRGNFPDRFSARQFPNYSSELNVNALLLGDSALYLCASSSGQLRGSIQYFGAGTRLSVL.